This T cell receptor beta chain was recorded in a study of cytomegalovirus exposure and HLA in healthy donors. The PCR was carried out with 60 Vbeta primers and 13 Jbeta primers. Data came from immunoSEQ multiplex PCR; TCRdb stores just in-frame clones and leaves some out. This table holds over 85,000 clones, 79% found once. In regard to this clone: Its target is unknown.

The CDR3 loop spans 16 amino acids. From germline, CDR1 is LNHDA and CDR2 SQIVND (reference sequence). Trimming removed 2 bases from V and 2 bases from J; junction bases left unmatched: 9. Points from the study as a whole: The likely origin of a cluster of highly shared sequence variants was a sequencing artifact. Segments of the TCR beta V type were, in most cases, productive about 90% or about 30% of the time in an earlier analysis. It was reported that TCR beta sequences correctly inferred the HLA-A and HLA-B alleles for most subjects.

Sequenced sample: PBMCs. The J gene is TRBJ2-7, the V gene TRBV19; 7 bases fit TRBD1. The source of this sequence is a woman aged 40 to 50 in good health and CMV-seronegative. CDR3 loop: CASSISRRQGAYEQYF. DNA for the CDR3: TGTGCCAGTAGTATAAGTCGCCGCCAGGGGGCCTACGAGCAGTACTTC.